A selection of T cell receptor beta chains follows, all from one sample in a study of CD8+CD57+ T cells in acquired aplastic anemia. TCRdb passed the reads through MiXCR, listing each CDR3 protein once. The sample carries 250,000 to 300,000 distinct CDR3 sequences, around 60% recorded once. The sequenced material came from sorted CD4+, CD8+, or CD8+CD57+ T cells (not recorded which) from PBMCs. Source of these receptors: a human donor with severe aplastic anemia or a healthy control (not recorded which). Each CDR3 is given with its conserved first and last residue. The D gene is left open where the match is weak. Some rows have no size entry. The others give once, few or many, or a class for an expanded clone.

cdr3_nt cdr3_aa d_call j_call v_call clone_size
TGTGCCATCCTGGGGACAGGGGGTTCGACAGATACGCAGTATTTT CAILGTGGSTDTQYF TRBD1 TRBJ2-3 TRBV10-3 .
TGCAGCGTCGGGGGGGGGAGTGGACAGCATTTT CSVGGGSGQHF . TRBJ1-5 TRBV29-1 many
TGCAGTGCTAGAAGGGACAGGGGGCTCCGAAATTCACCCCTCCACTTT CSARRDRGLRNSPLHF TRBD1 TRBJ1-6 TRBV20-1 many
TGTGCCAGCAGCTTAGTTAGGTTCAGGGACTATGGCTACACCTTC CASSLVRFRDYGYTF . TRBJ1-2 TRBV7-6 .
TGTGCCAGCAGTTACGACAGGCAAGAGACCCAGCATTTT CASSYDRQETQHF . TRBJ1-5 TRBV6-5 .
TGTGCCAGCAGCTTAGTAAGGGGGGCCAGCTATGAGACCCAGTACTTC CASSLVRGASYETQYF . TRBJ2-5 TRBV7-2 .
TGCGCCAGCAGCCCAACAGGGATGTATGAAAAACTGTTTTTT CASSPTGMYEKLFF . TRBJ1-4 TRBV5-1 .
TGTGCTAGCTCACCTGCCACAGGGGCGGGTAATTCACCCCTCCACTTT CASSPATGAGNSPLHF TRBD1 TRBJ1-6 TRBV12-5 .
TGTGCCACCAGACCGACGTCCCGGGACAGGGTCTACGAGCAGTACTTC CATRPTSRDRVYEQYF TRBD1 TRBJ2-7 TRBV15 .
TGTGCCAGCAGCTTAATTTTCGGACTCCACTTT CASSLIFGLHF . TRBJ1-6 TRBV7-3 .
TGTGCCACCAGTGGGAGCTACGACGCAGATACGCAGTATTTT CATSGSYDADTQYF . TRBJ2-3 TRBV24-1 .
TGTGCCAGCAGTTACAAGGTGAACACTGAAGCTTTCTTT CASSYKVNTEAFF . TRBJ1-1 TRBV6-6 many
TGTGCCAGCAGGCGAGCATTTGGGGGGCTAGACACCGGGGAGCTGTTTTTT CASRRAFGGLDTGELFF . TRBJ2-2 TRBV7-9 .
TGTGCCAGCACCGAGATTGGGGACCCCTACGAGCAGTACTTC CASTEIGDPYEQYF . TRBJ2-7 TRBV7-8 once
TGTGCCAGCAGTGATGGGACTAGCGGAACCTACATTTACAATGAGCAGTTCTTC CASSDGTSGTYIYNEQFF TRBD2 TRBJ2-1 TRBV25-1 .
TGTGCCAGCAGCTGGGGGGAGGGCCTAAGCACAGATACGCAGTATTTT CASSWGEGLSTDTQYF TRBD2 TRBJ2-3 TRBV7-2 .
TGTGCCAGCAGCTTTTCTGGAGGGGGCGATGAAAAACTGTTTTTT CASSFSGGGDEKLFF TRBD1 TRBJ1-4 TRBV7-9 many
TGTGCCAGCTCTTGGGGGGGATCCCAAGAGACCCAGTACTTC CASSWGGSQETQYF TRBD2 TRBJ2-5 TRBV18 many
TGTGCCTGGGGGACAGGGAGGGGAACAGATACGCAGTATTTT CAWGTGRGTDTQYF TRBD1 TRBJ2-3 TRBV30 many
TGTGCCAGTAGTCTGGGGGGCGCGGACACTGAAGCTTTCTTT CASSLGGADTEAFF . TRBJ1-1 TRBV19 few
TGCAGTGCAACCCCTGGGGGGACAGGGAGCGGAAACACCATATATTTT CSATPGGTGSGNTIYF TRBD1 TRBJ1-3 TRBV20-1 .
TGTGCCAGTAGTATCGAGGGTTCCGGTGAAAAACTGTTTTTT CASSIEGSGEKLFF . TRBJ1-4 TRBV19 many
TGTGCCAGCAGCTGGAACCGGGACAGGGTTACTGAAGCTTTCTTT CASSWNRDRVTEAFF TRBD1 TRBJ1-1 TRBV5-4 .
TGTGCCAGCAGCCTCGGACAGGGATGGTCCTACGAGCAGTACTTC CASSLGQGWSYEQYF TRBD1 TRBJ2-7 TRBV7-6 .
TGTGCCAGCAGGCCGAGGGTATCCGGGGAGCTGTTTTTT CASRPRVSGELFF . TRBJ2-2 TRBV9 few
TGTGCCAGCAGCCAAGAAAAGGAGACAGGGGCTGAAGCTTTCTTT CASSQEKETGAEAFF TRBD1 TRBJ1-1 TRBV3-1 few
TGTGCCAGCAGCCCCGAGGGAAATTCACCCCTCCACTTT CASSPEGNSPLHF . TRBJ1-6 TRBV14 .
TGTGCCAGCAGCTTAGGTCGTCGACTAGCGGGGGAGCAAGAGACCCAGTACTTC CASSLGRRLAGEQETQYF TRBD2 TRBJ2-5 TRBV7-2 few
TGTGCCAGCAGTGCCTGGGGGCAGCGAGAAGAAGCTTTCTTT CASSAWGQREEAFF . TRBJ1-1 TRBV25-1 .
TGTGCCACCAGTCCTTTTGAAGGGGGCTACACCTTC CATSPFEGGYTF . TRBJ1-2 TRBV24-1 .
TGTGCCACCAGTGACGCGGGACAGGGTTCCTACGAGCAGTACTTC CATSDAGQGSYEQYF TRBD1 TRBJ2-7 TRBV24-1 .
TGTGCCACCGCTGTGGGGACTAGCGGGTCCTACGAGCAGTACTTC CATAVGTSGSYEQYF TRBD2 TRBJ2-7 TRBV15 .
TGTGCCAGCAGTGCGACTAGCGGGAACTACGAGCAGTACTTC CASSATSGNYEQYF TRBD2 TRBJ2-7 TRBV2 .
TGTGCCAGCAGTTTCGGCAGGCATGGCGGCTACACCTTC CASSFGRHGGYTF . TRBJ1-2 TRBV12-3/TRBV12-4 .
TGTGCCAGCAGCCGAAACCTATACAATGAGCAGTTCTTC CASSRNLYNEQFF . TRBJ2-1 TRBV6-4 .
TGTGCCAGCAGCAACCCAATCACAGGGGAGTACACTGAAGCTTTCTTT CASSNPITGEYTEAFF TRBD1 TRBJ1-1 TRBV7-2 .
TGTGCTAGTGGTTTGGTCCTCGACAGTCTCGTCTACACCTTC CASGLVLDSLVYTF . TRBJ1-2 TRBV12-5 .
TGTGCCAGCAGCCTCGATCTTGGGGGTTCGTACAATGAGCAGTTCTTC CASSLDLGGSYNEQFF . TRBJ2-1 TRBV4-2 .
TGTGCCAGCAGCTTAGAAGGGACGGCCGAAGCTTTCTTT CASSLEGTAEAFF . TRBJ1-1 TRBV7-9 .
TGTGCTAGTGGTTTGCCCAACCCCGGGACAGGGGGTCTCAATGAGCAGTTCTTC CASGLPNPGTGGLNEQFF TRBD1 TRBJ2-1 TRBV12-5 .
TGCAGTGGGGGGAGCGGGAGGGCCTACGAGCAGTACTTC CSGGSGRAYEQYF TRBD2 TRBJ2-7 TRBV20-1 .
TGTGCCAGCAGGTGGACAGGGAAAAATGAGCAGTTCTTC CASRWTGKNEQFF TRBD1 TRBJ2-1 TRBV27 few